This T cell receptor beta chain was documented in a study of cytomegalovirus exposure and HLA in healthy donors. Study information: The 120 or so validation repertoires were reported in a later analysis to have been generated on the same platform as the approximately 700 first-cohort repertoires.

Germline V gives CDR1 SNHLY, CDR2 FYNNEI. Trimming took 6 bases from V and 3 from J, leaving 13 bases between them. The CDR3 consists of 14 residues. Sequencing used immunoSEQ multiplex PCR; TCRdb keeps in-frame clones, though not all of them. The sample has approximately 58,000 clones, around 94% seen once. The rearrangement joins TRBV2 to TRBJ2-3, with D maybe TRBD2 (5 bases). Sequenced material: PBMCs. The clonotype comes from a man aged 18 to 29 in good health and CMV-seronegative. The CDR3 sequence: CASRRTGKTDTQYF. The CDR3 coding sequence is TGTGCCAGCAGGAGGACCGGGAAAACAGATACGCAGTATTTT. Complete variable domain (other parts from reference TRBV2 and TRBJ2-3): EPEVTQTPSHQVTQMGQEVILRCVPISNHLYFYWYRQILGQKVEFLVSFYNNEISEKSEIFDDQFSVERPDGSNFTLKIRSTKLEDSAMYFCASRRTGKTDTQYFGPGTRLTVL.